The rows below give T cell receptor beta chains drawn from one sample of a study of T cells in Graves' hyperthyroidism and ophthalmopathy. TCRdb re-derived calls from the multiplex PCR reads in MiXCR, one entry per CDR3 protein. The repertoire holds around 600,000 distinct CDR3 sequences, around 15% seen once, with around 12% in the top ten. Material: blood. These receptor sequences come from a woman between 45 and 65 years old with Graves' ophthalmopathy. CDR3s include the opening cysteine and the closing phenylalanine or tryptophan. Each record gives: D gene, J gene, V gene, clone size, CDR3 protein, CDR3 DNA. A D gene is named only where the DNA matches it firmly. For some rows the clone size is stated as once, few or many, or as a class when expanded; others skip it.

D: .
J: TRBJ1-5
V: TRBV6-2/TRBV6-3
size: .
CDR3: CASGIYRVDNQPQHF
DNA: TGTGCCAGCGGGATCTATCGGGTAGACAATCAGCCCCAGCATTTT

D: .
J: TRBJ2-1
V: TRBV20-1
size: many
CDR3: CSARGSIYNEQFF
DNA: TGCAGTGCTAGAGGTAGCATCTACAATGAGCAGTTCTTC

D: .
J: TRBJ2-5
V: TRBV3-1
size: many
CDR3: CASSYQETQYF
DNA: TGTGCCAGCAGCTACCAAGAGACCCAGTACTTC

D: TRBD2
J: TRBJ2-2
V: TRBV9
size: .
CDR3: CASSVGLAGGSTGELFF
DNA: TGTGCCAGCAGCGTCGGACTAGCGGGAGGGTCCACCGGGGAGCTGTTTTTT

D: .
J: TRBJ2-3
V: TRBV6-1
size: few
CDR3: CASSLRHIRLPDTQYF
DNA: TGTGCCAGCAGCCTTAGACATATACGCCTACCAGATACGCAGTATTTT

D: .
J: TRBJ2-7
V: TRBV3-1
size: many
CDR3: CASSHGGYEQYF
DNA: TGTGCCAGCAGCCATGGGGGCTACGAGCAGTACTTC

D: TRBD1
J: TRBJ2-3
V: TRBV5-1
size: many
CDR3: CASSGTTGSDTQYF
DNA: TGCGCCAGCAGCGGAACGACAGGGTCCGATACGCAGTATTTT

D: .
J: TRBJ2-2
V: TRBV9
size: .
CDR3: CASSVAGTENTGELFF
DNA: TGTGCCAGCAGCGTAGCTGGGACCGAGAACACCGGGGAGCTGTTTTTT

D: .
J: TRBJ2-5
V: TRBV3-1
size: many
CDR3: CASSQDLRETQYF
DNA: TGTGCCAGCAGCCAAGATCTTCGGGAGACCCAGTACTTC

D: .
J: TRBJ1-2
V: TRBV20-1
size: .
CDR3: CSARDRQNDRTNYGYTF
DNA: TGCAGTGCTAGAGATCGGCAGAACGACCGAACTAACTATGGCTACACCTTC

D: TRBD1
J: TRBJ2-2
V: TRBV30
size: many
CDR3: CAWTGGKDTGELFF
DNA: TGTGCCTGGACAGGGGGCAAGGACACCGGGGAGCTGTTTTTT

D: .
J: TRBJ2-2
V: TRBV6-6
size: many
CDR3: CASSYSRAGRENTGELFF
DNA: TGTGCCAGCAGTTACTCGAGAGCAGGTCGGGAGAACACCGGGGAGCTGTTTTTT

D: TRBD2
J: TRBJ2-7
V: TRBV5-1
size: many
CDR3: CASRTGTSAHEQYF
DNA: TGCGCCAGCAGGACCGGGACTAGCGCCCACGAGCAGTACTTC

D: .
J: TRBJ1-3
V: TRBV29-1
size: .
CDR3: CSVGTEGNTIYF
DNA: TGCAGCGTTGGGACAGAGGGAAACACCATATATTTT

D: .
J: TRBJ2-7
V: TRBV6-5
size: .
CDR3: CASSYWGAYEQYF
DNA: TGTGCCAGCAGTTACTGGGGAGCCTACGAGCAGTACTTC

D: .
J: TRBJ2-7
V: TRBV15
size: .
CDR3: CATSRKGDEQYF
DNA: TGTGCCACCAGCAGAAAGGGGGACGAGCAGTACTTC

D: .
J: TRBJ2-5
V: TRBV28
size: many
CDR3: CASSQLDLVETQYF
DNA: TGTGCCAGCAGCCAACTAGATTTGGTAGAGACCCAGTACTTC

D: TRBD1
J: TRBJ2-3
V: TRBV5-1
size: many
CDR3: CASSVDRVTDTQYF
DNA: TGCGCCAGCAGTGTGGACAGGGTCACAGATACGCAGTATTTT

D: .
J: TRBJ2-2
V: TRBV5-4
size: few
CDR3: CASSLLSGNTGELFF
DNA: TGTGCCAGCAGCTTGCTGAGCGGCAACACCGGGGAGCTGTTTTTT

D: .
J: TRBJ2-2
V: TRBV5-6
size: .
CDR3: CASSSWGSNTGELFF
DNA: TGTGCCAGCAGCTCTTGGGGGAGTAACACCGGGGAGCTGTTTTTT

D: .
J: TRBJ1-3
V: TRBV18
size: many
CDR3: CASSPLGHSGNTIYF
DNA: TGTGCCAGCTCACCACTTGGACACTCTGGAAACACCATATATTTT

D: .
J: TRBJ1-6
V: TRBV27
size: .
CDR3: CASRIRRQLNSPLHF
DNA: TGTGCCAGCAGGATACGGAGGCAGCTGAATTCACCCCTCCACTTT

D: TRBD2
J: TRBJ2-7
V: TRBV2
size: many
CDR3: CASSTITREGSYEQYF
DNA: TGTGCCAGCAGTACCATCACTCGGGAGGGCTCCTACGAGCAGTACTTC

D: TRBD1
J: TRBJ1-1
V: TRBV18
size: many
CDR3: CASSPGGQGTEAFF
DNA: TGTGCCAGCTCACCAGGGGGACAGGGGACTGAAGCTTTCTTT

D: .
J: TRBJ2-5
V: TRBV7-9
size: many
CDR3: CASSSASGWAAETQYF
DNA: TGTGCCAGCAGCTCGGCCTCAGGGTGGGCTGCGGAGACCCAGTACTTC

D: .
J: TRBJ2-1
V: TRBV20-1
size: .
CDR3: CSTRAYSYNEQFF
DNA: TGCAGTACGAGGGCTTACTCCTACAATGAGCAGTTCTTC

D: .
J: TRBJ2-7
V: TRBV28
size: many
CDR3: CASTRGGNYYEQYF
DNA: TGTGCCAGCACCAGGGGGGGAAACTACTACGAGCAGTACTTC

D: TRBD1
J: TRBJ1-1
V: TRBV7-3
size: few
CDR3: CASSRRDRGTEAFF
DNA: TGTGCCAGCAGCCGCCGGGACAGGGGCACTGAAGCTTTCTTT

D: .
J: TRBJ2-7
V: TRBV14
size: many
CDR3: CASSQVQAHEQYF
DNA: TGTGCCAGCAGCCAAGTACAGGCCCACGAGCAGTACTTC

D: TRBD2
J: TRBJ2-3
V: TRBV7-2
size: many
CDR3: CASSPSGGGGDTQYF
DNA: TGTGCCAGCAGCCCTAGCGGCGGGGGTGGGGATACGCAGTATTTT

D: TRBD2
J: TRBJ2-7
V: TRBV6-2/TRBV6-3
size: many
CDR3: CASSRPGTSAEQYF
DNA: TGTGCCAGCAGCCGCCCCGGGACTAGCGCCGAGCAGTACTTC

D: .
J: TRBJ2-2
V: TRBV7-8
size: many
CDR3: CASSLGGANTGELFF
DNA: TGTGCCAGCAGCTTAGGCGGGGCGAACACCGGGGAGCTGTTTTTT

D: .
J: TRBJ1-4
V: TRBV7-6
size: few
CDR3: CASSLGPHSTNEKLFF
DNA: TGTGCCAGCAGCCTGGGACCGCATTCAACTAATGAAAAACTGTTTTTT

D: TRBD2
J: TRBJ2-7
V: TRBV10-2
size: few
CDR3: CASSEREGRWGYYEQYF
DNA: TGCGCCAGCAGTGAGCGGGAGGGACGATGGGGGTACTACGAGCAGTACTTC

D: TRBD2
J: TRBJ2-7
V: TRBV7-2
size: many
CDR3: CASSKNSGAYEQYF
DNA: TGTGCCAGCAGCAAAAACAGCGGGGCCTACGAGCAGTACTTC

D: .
J: TRBJ2-3
V: TRBV28
size: many
CDR3: CASSEQLDTQYF
DNA: TGTGCCAGCAGTGAACAGTTAGATACGCAGTATTTT

D: .
J: TRBJ1-1
V: TRBV3-1
size: many
CDR3: CASSQVVWGAHMNTEAFF
DNA: TGTGCCAGCAGCCAAGTTGTATGGGGGGCTCACATGAACACTGAAGCTTTCTTT

D: TRBD1
J: TRBJ2-6
V: TRBV5-6
size: .
CDR3: CASSFPTGAGANVLTF
DNA: TGTGCCAGCAGCTTCCCAACAGGGGCCGGGGCCAACGTCCTGACTTTC

D: .
J: TRBJ1-2
V: TRBV6-5
size: .
CDR3: CASSYSRNTNYGYTF
DNA: TGTGCCAGCAGTTACTCGCGGAATACTAACTATGGCTACACCTTC

D: .
J: TRBJ1-5
V: TRBV28
size: few
CDR3: CASSEDLGEPQHF
DNA: TGTGCCAGCAGTGAAGATTTGGGGGAGCCCCAGCATTTT

D: .
J: TRBJ2-2
V: TRBV7-3
size: many
CDR3: CASSLTGRSVNTGELFF
DNA: TGTGCCAGCAGCTTAACAGGGCGCAGTGTGAACACCGGGGAGCTGTTTTTT

D: .
J: TRBJ1-5
V: TRBV5-5
size: once
CDR3: CASSQDRGAGDQPQHF
DNA: TGTGCCAGCAGCCAAGATCGAGGGGCGGGAGATCAGCCCCAGCATTTT

D: .
J: TRBJ2-2
V: TRBV7-9
size: few
CDR3: CASSLNRDGELFF
DNA: TGTGCCAGCAGCCTCAACAGGGACGGGGAGCTGTTTTTT

D: .
J: TRBJ1-2
V: TRBV7-9
size: .
CDR3: CASSFQQYGYTF
DNA: TGTGCCAGCAGCTTCCAACAGTATGGCTACACCTTC

D: TRBD1
J: TRBJ2-1
V: TRBV6-1
size: many
CDR3: CASRRGPSDEDNEQFF
DNA: TGTGCCAGCAGGAGGGGGCCATCGGACGAGGACAATGAGCAGTTCTTC

D: TRBD2
J: TRBJ2-2
V: TRBV6-2/TRBV6-3
size: .
CDR3: CASSVRTSGRSSSGELFF
DNA: TGTGCCAGCAGTGTAAGGACTAGCGGGAGGTCTAGTTCCGGGGAGCTGTTTTTT

D: .
J: TRBJ2-3
V: TRBV11-3
size: many
CDR3: CASSLFAQEVTDTQYF
DNA: TGTGCCAGCAGCTTATTCGCACAGGAGGTCACAGATACGCAGTATTTT

D: TRBD2
J: TRBJ2-7
V: TRBV20-1
size: many
CDR3: CSAMRGTSENYYEQYF
DNA: TGCAGTGCTATGCGGGGGACTAGCGAAAACTACTACGAGCAGTACTTC

D: TRBD1
J: TRBJ1-1
V: TRBV28
size: many
CDR3: CASSFEGQGKDTEAFF
DNA: TGTGCCAGCAGTTTTGAGGGACAGGGAAAGGACACTGAAGCTTTCTTT

D: .
J: TRBJ2-7
V: TRBV6-1
size: .
CDR3: CGSSGSLELYEQYF
DNA: TGTGGCAGCAGCGGGTCACTAGAGCTCTACGAGCAGTACTTC

D: TRBD2
J: TRBJ2-1
V: TRBV20-1
size: many
CDR3: CSASRPSSGRAHEQFF
DNA: TGCAGTGCTAGCCGACCTTCTAGCGGGAGGGCCCATGAGCAGTTCTTC

D: .
J: TRBJ1-4
V: TRBV5-1
size: many
CDR3: CASTDLDEKLFF
DNA: TGCGCCAGCACCGATCTGGATGAAAAACTGTTTTTT

D: TRBD1
J: TRBJ1-6
V: TRBV6-5
size: few
CDR3: CASSLLGDRGDNSPLHF
DNA: TGTGCCAGCAGCTTACTCGGGGACAGGGGAGACAATTCACCCCTCCACTTT

D: .
J: TRBJ1-1
V: TRBV11-3
size: .
CDR3: CASSFRAGGTEAFF
DNA: TGTGCCAGCAGCTTTAGGGCAGGTGGGACTGAAGCTTTCTTT

D: .
J: TRBJ2-7
V: TRBV7-9
size: .
CDR3: CASSLEVGLWSYEQYF
DNA: TGTGCCAGCAGCTTAGAGGTCGGGCTTTGGTCCTACGAGCAGTACTTC

D: .
J: TRBJ2-3
V: TRBV28
size: many
CDR3: CASSLGTRGDTDTQYF
DNA: TGTGCCAGCAGTTTAGGGACCCGCGGGGACACAGATACGCAGTATTTT

D: .
J: TRBJ2-1
V: TRBV14
size: .
CDR3: CASSQAPKGQGGSYNEQFF
DNA: TGTGCCAGCAGCCAAGCCCCTAAAGGACAGGGAGGGTCCTACAATGAGCAGTTCTTC

D: .
J: TRBJ1-2
V: TRBV7-8
size: many
CDR3: CASSLDLLAGYTF
DNA: TGTGCCAGCAGCCTCGACTTACTGGCGGGCTACACCTTC

D: .
J: TRBJ2-2
V: TRBV13
size: many
CDR3: CASITGHANTGELFF
DNA: TGTGCCAGCATTACAGGGCACGCGAACACCGGGGAGCTGTTTTTT

D: TRBD1
J: TRBJ1-3
V: TRBV5-1
size: few
CDR3: CASSVQGTGNTIYF
DNA: TGCGCCAGCAGTGTACAGGGGACTGGAAACACCATATATTTT